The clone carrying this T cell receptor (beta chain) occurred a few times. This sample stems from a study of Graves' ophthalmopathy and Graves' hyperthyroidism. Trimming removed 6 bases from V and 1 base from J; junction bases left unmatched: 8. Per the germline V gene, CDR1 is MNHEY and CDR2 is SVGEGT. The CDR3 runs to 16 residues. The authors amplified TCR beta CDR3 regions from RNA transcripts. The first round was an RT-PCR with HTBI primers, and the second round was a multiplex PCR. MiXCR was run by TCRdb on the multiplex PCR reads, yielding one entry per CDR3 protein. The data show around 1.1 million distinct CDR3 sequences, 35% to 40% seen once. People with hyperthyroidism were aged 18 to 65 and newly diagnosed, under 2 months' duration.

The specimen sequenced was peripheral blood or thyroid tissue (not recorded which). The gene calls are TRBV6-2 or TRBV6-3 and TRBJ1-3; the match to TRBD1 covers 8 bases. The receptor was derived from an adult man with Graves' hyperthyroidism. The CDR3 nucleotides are TGTGCCAGCAGGAGAACGCAGGGGGCGTCTGGAAACACCATATATTTT. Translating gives CASRRTQGASGNTIYF.